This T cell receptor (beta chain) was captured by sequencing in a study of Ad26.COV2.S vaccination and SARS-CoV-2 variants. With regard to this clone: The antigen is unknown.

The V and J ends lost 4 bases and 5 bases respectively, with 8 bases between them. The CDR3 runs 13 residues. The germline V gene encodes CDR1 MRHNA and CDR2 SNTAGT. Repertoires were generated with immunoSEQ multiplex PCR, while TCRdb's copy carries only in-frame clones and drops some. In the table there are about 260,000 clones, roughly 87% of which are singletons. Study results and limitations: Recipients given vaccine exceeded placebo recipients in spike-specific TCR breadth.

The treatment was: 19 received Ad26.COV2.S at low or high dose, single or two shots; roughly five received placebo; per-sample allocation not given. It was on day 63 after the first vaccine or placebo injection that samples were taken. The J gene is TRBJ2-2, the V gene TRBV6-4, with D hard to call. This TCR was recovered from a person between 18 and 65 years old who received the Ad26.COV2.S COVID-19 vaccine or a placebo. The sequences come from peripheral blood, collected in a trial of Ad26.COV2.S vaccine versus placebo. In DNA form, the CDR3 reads TGTGCCAGCAGTGCATCGACGACCGGGGAGCTGTTTTTT. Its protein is CASSASTTGELFF.